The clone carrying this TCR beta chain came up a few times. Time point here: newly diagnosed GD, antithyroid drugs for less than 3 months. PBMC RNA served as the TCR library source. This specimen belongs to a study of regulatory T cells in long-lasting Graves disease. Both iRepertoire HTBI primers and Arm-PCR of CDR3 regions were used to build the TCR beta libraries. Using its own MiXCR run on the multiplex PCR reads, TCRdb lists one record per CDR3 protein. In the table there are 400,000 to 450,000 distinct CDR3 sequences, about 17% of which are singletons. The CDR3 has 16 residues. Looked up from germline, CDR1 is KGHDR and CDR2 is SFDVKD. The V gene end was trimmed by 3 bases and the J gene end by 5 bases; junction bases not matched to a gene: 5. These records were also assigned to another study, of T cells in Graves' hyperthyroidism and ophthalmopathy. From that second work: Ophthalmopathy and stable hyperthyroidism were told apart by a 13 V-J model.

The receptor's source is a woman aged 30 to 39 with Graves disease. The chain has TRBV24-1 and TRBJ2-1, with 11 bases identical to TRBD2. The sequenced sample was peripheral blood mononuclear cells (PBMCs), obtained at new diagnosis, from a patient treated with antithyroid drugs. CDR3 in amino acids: CATSDPLAGVDNEQFF. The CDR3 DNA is TGTGCCACCAGTGATCCACTAGCGGGAGTCGACAATGAGCAGTTCTTC.